The clone carrying this TCR beta chain was detected only a few times. Its antigen is as yet unknown. These data belong to a study of CD8 T cells in ankylosing spondylitis. Study conclusions and caveats: In the blood and synovial fluid of reactive arthritis, some motif variants had been previously reported. Seemingly characteristic of ankylosing spondylitis blood was a TCR beta motif consisting of under ten highly homologous variants. Matched synovial fluid from ankylosing spondylitis patients was reported to be enriched for disease-linked clones.

CDR1 and CDR2 (germline): KGHSH, LQKENI. The V gene lost 4 bases and the J gene lost 5 bases, with 18 bases spanning the gap. The CDR3 covers 16 residues. Molecular-barcoded quantitative 5'-RACE produced these TCR beta libraries. From the 5' RACE reads, TCRdb called clonotypes with MiXCR, one entry per CDR3 protein. The sample consists of 200,000 to 300,000 distinct CDR3 sequences, more than 9% of them appearing once. Sequences were obtained from blood, either unsorted or a sorted T cell fraction (not recorded which). The clonotype originates from a male donor with ankylosing spondylitis or in good health (not recorded which). The chain combines TRBV18 with TRBJ2-1, with a weak D call TRBD2 (5 bases). The CDR3 loop reads CASSRIRGNTNNEQFF. CDR3 in DNA: TGTGCCAGCTCACGAATACGGGGAAACACCAACAATGAGCAGTTCTTC. The full variable domain, its missing parts supplied by reference TRBV18 and TRBJ2-1, is NAGVMQNPRHLVRRRGQEARLRCSPMKGHSHVYWYRQLPEEGLKFMVYLQKENIIDESGMPKERFSAEFPKEGPSILRIQQVVRGDSAAYFCASSRIRGNTNNEQFFGPGTRLTVL.